The TCR beta chain under discussion was sequenced for a study of blood T cell repertoires in COVID-19. Study-level information: PBMCs, B-cell-depleted T cells, or T cells were the source of the cDNA or gDNA that made up the material.

The table came from immunoSEQ multiplex PCR; TCRdb's copy has only in-frame clones and leaves some out. Here the sample spans some 260,000 clones, 80% to 90% being singletons. Germline V gene lookup returns CDR1 SGDLS and CDR2 YYNGEE. CDR3 length: 17 amino acids. Trimming shortened V by 4 bases and J by 0 bases, and 14 bases separated the two germline ends. The chain carries TRBV9 and TRBJ2-6; D is possibly TRBD2 (6 bases). Sequencing used peripheral blood. The TCR was taken from a woman aged 70-85 years with COVID-19, enrolled during active disease. This CDR3 is CASSSLGTPSGANVLTF. CDR3 DNA sequence: TGTGCCAGCAGCTCCTTGGGGACTCCCTCTGGGGCCAACGTCCTGACTTTC.